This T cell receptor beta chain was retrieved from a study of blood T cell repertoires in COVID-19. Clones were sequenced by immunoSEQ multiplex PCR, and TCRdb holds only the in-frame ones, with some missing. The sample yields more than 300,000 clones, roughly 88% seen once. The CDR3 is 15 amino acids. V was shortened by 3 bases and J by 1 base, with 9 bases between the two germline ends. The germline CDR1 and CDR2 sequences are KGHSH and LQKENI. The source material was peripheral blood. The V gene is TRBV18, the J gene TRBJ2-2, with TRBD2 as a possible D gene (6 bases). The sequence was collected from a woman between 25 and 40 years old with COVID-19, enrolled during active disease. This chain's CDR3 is CASSPLAENTGELFF. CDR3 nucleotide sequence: TGTGCCAGCTCACCTTTAGCGGAGAACACCGGGGAGCTGTTTTTT. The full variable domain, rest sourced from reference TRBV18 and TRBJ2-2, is NAGVMQNPRHLVRRRGQEARLRCSPMKGHSHVYWYRQLPEEGLKFMVYLQKENIIDESGMPKERFSAEFPKEGPSILRIQQVVRGDSAAYFCASSPLAENTGELFFGEGSRLTVL.